Listed below are T cell receptor beta chains from one sample, sequenced in a study of early T cells in non-severe SARS-CoV-2 infection. One entry per CDR3 protein results from TCRdb running MiXCR on the 5' RACE reads. This table has about 71,000 distinct CDR3 sequences, around 12% appearing once. The input for sequencing was whole blood, taken at baseline. Receptor source: an adult who was a healthcare worker with PCR-confirmed SARS-CoV-2 infection or an uninfected control (not recorded which). Both conserved end residues are part of each CDR3. Fields, in order: V gene, J gene, CDR3 protein.

TRBV20-1	TRBJ2-5	CSASGGTNQETQYF
TRBV19	TRBJ2-3	CASSIWRGVDTQYF
TRBV20-1	TRBJ2-3	CSATRGTTGTDTQYF
TRBV5-4	TRBJ2-1	CASRKTGTGENEQFF
TRBV2	TRBJ1-4	CARRTTGGVGTTSNEKLFF
TRBV10-1	TRBJ1-1	CASSESAVTEAFF
TRBV20-1	TRBJ2-5	CSAWDRGAQETQYF
TRBV12-3/TRBV12-4	TRBJ2-1	CASSPNDNEQFF
TRBV29-1	TRBJ2-6	CSVDSQTNSGANVLTF
TRBV20-1	TRBJ1-5	CSARLPDRVGQPQHF
TRBV5-1	TRBJ1-6	CASSDGPNNSPLHF
TRBV5-8	TRBJ1-2	CASSYKQGTLYGYTF
TRBV28	TRBJ2-5	CASSQRIRAGTGTQYF
TRBV6-2/TRBV6-3	TRBJ1-5	CASSYPSGGGFIDQPQHF
TRBV29-1	TRBJ2-5	CSVGGTSGGARETQYF
TRBV7-2	TRBJ1-1	CASSLYRTTEAFF
TRBV20-1	TRBJ1-2	CSAIGISQPNTNYGYTF
TRBV7-2	TRBJ1-1	CASSPRSYVGTTEAFF
TRBV18	TRBJ1-1	CASHQGGATEAFF
TRBV7-9	TRBJ2-7	CASSLAPGGGRGEQYF
TRBV27	TRBJ2-1	CASSFRGQGAGNEQFF
TRBV7-2	TRBJ1-1	CASSITGGDTEAFF
TRBV11-2	TRBJ2-6	CASSFDRTGANVLTF
TRBV12-5	TRBJ2-2	CASGPGTSNTGELFF
TRBV9	TRBJ2-3	CASSVEGGPGDTQYF
TRBV20-1	TRBJ2-3	CSAVTLRGTDTQYF
TRBV28	TRBJ2-4	CASSTTGGVKNIQYF
TRBV27	TRBJ2-5	CASSSEPGIRTQYF
TRBV20-1	TRBJ2-1	CSAPGQGYYNEQFF
TRBV14	TRBJ2-3	CASSPYRGSLVDTQYF
TRBV28	TRBJ2-1	CASSYGGNEQFF
TRBV3-1	TRBJ1-1	CASSQRRPTVNTEAFF
TRBV7-2	TRBJ2-7	CASRRPGLLSPYEQYF
TRBV20-1	TRBJ2-7	CSARGGLAGPYEQYF
TRBV5-4	TRBJ1-6	CASSSQTGVNSPLHF
TRBV7-2	TRBJ2-7	CASSLNDPLGEQYF
TRBV6-2/TRBV6-3	TRBJ1-1	CASSYGTTEAFF
TRBV7-2	TRBJ2-7	CASSQSGAARYEQYF
TRBV18	TRBJ1-2	CASSRNPGQGAHSSYTF
TRBV3-1	TRBJ2-1	CASSQDTRGVYF
TRBV6-5	TRBJ2-2	CASRRQGTSNTGELFF
TRBV5-1	TRBJ2-7	CASSLGSSYEQYF
TRBV2	TRBJ1-1	CASSGWGGHTEAFF
TRBV3-2	TRBJ2-1	CASSQAPGLAGSLSYNEQFF
TRBV29-1	TRBJ2-3	CSVEGLGPGLVPDTQYF
TRBV7-3	TRBJ2-3	CASSLIRGETDTQYF
TRBV28	TRBJ1-4	CATSTGVPGAREKLFF
TRBV7-2	TRBJ2-3	CASSLIGGPGAFYF
TRBV11-2	TRBJ2-4	CASSSRTSADF
TRBV7-9	TRBJ2-5	CASSLELGQIQETQYF